Listed below are T cell receptor beta chains from one sample, sequenced in a study of blood T cell repertoires in COVID-19. Assay: immunoSEQ multiplex PCR; the TCRdb copy retains only in-frame clones and omits some. The sample holds over 130,000 clones, over 60% seen once. Specimen: peripheral blood. These receptors all stem from a man aged 45-65 years with acute or convalescent COVID-19. Each CDR3 is given with its conserved first and last residue. Fields, in order: V gene, J gene, CDR3 protein.

v_gene: TRBV3-1/TRBV3-2
j_gene: TRBJ2-3
CDR3aa: CASSQRRGLAGGASTDTQYF

v_gene: TRBV28
j_gene: TRBJ2-2
CDR3aa: CASSPEKGDTGELFF

v_gene: TRBV5-6
j_gene: TRBJ1-1
CDR3aa: CASSYDRAYEAFF

v_gene: TRBV7-6
j_gene: TRBJ2-7
CDR3aa: CASTFSQGAGEQYF

v_gene: TRBV2
j_gene: TRBJ1-1
CDR3aa: CASSGTGRTEAFF

v_gene: TRBV30
j_gene: TRBJ1-1
CDR3aa: CAWTGTGGSMNTEAFF

v_gene: TRBV15
j_gene: TRBJ1-2
CDR3aa: CATSRPGTGYGYTF

v_gene: TRBV3-1/TRBV3-2
j_gene: TRBJ2-7
CDR3aa: CASSRDRGYEQYF

v_gene: TRBV4-1
j_gene: TRBJ1-2
CDR3aa: CASSQGLAGYTF

v_gene: TRBV5-1
j_gene: TRBJ1-2
CDR3aa: CASSSQATGNSGYTF

v_gene: TRBV19
j_gene: TRBJ2-2
CDR3aa: CASRQRGAPGELFF

v_gene: TRBV4-1
j_gene: TRBJ1-2
CDR3aa: CASSQEATTNYGYTF

v_gene: TRBV7-3
j_gene: TRBJ2-1
CDR3aa: CASSPRAPSAYNEQFF

v_gene: TRBV5-1
j_gene: TRBJ2-7
CDR3aa: CASRKDPGQGYEQYF

v_gene: TRBV6-6
j_gene: TRBJ1-5
CDR3aa: CASSYSPPNRDQPQHF

v_gene: TRBV19
j_gene: TRBJ2-3
CDR3aa: CASSTTGGTDTQYF

v_gene: TRBV19
j_gene: TRBJ2-3
CDR3aa: CASSKGVRGGLDTQYF

v_gene: TRBV29-1
j_gene: TRBJ2-1
CDR3aa: CSVQTGLGNEQFF

v_gene: TRBV19
j_gene: TRBJ1-1
CDR3aa: CASSPSRGKGTEAFF

v_gene: TRBV5-1
j_gene: TRBJ1-6
CDR3aa: CASSFGGPYNSPLHF

v_gene: TRBV18
j_gene: TRBJ1-1
CDR3aa: CASSQDRDTEAFF

v_gene: TRBV11-2
j_gene: TRBJ1-1
CDR3aa: CASSFRGSNTEAFF

v_gene: TRBV5-1
j_gene: TRBJ1-3
CDR3aa: CASSLAGAGNTIYF

v_gene: TRBV10-3
j_gene: TRBJ2-3
CDR3aa: CAISPRAGGEEYF

v_gene: TRBV15
j_gene: TRBJ2-2
CDR3aa: CATSQLRGSGELFF

v_gene: TRBV28
j_gene: TRBJ1-4
CDR3aa: CASSLSATGGNEKLFF

v_gene: TRBV7-8
j_gene: TRBJ1-2
CDR3aa: CASSSGQGLGWDGYTF

v_gene: TRBV30
j_gene: TRBJ1-2
CDR3aa: CAWSGTGYGYTF

v_gene: TRBV2
j_gene: TRBJ1-4
CDR3aa: CASRSGQATNEKLFF

v_gene: TRBV6-6
j_gene: TRBJ2-5
CDR3aa: CASSYSFGEETQYF

v_gene: TRBV2
j_gene: TRBJ2-1
CDR3aa: CATQSAGGGGTYNEQFF

v_gene: TRBV6-2/TRBV6-3
j_gene: TRBJ2-1
CDR3aa: CASSYSWTRANEQFF

v_gene: TRBV5-6
j_gene: TRBJ2-1
CDR3aa: CASSLTLSGTSVYNEQFF

v_gene: TRBV7-2
j_gene: TRBJ2-3
CDR3aa: CASSYSSGGGVADTQYF

v_gene: TRBV5-1
j_gene: TRBJ2-3
CDR3aa: CASSIDRVTDTQYF

v_gene: TRBV10-2
j_gene: TRBJ2-7
CDR3aa: CATSSGGIYEQYF

v_gene: TRBV9
j_gene: TRBJ1-2
CDR3aa: CASSVATGGAVGYTF

v_gene: TRBV5-6
j_gene: TRBJ2-1
CDR3aa: CASSLNRGVGEQFF

v_gene: TRBV5-1
j_gene: TRBJ2-2
CDR3aa: CASSLATGPTGELFF

v_gene: TRBV2
j_gene: TRBJ2-1
CDR3aa: CASSEDYPIEQFF

v_gene: TRBV28
j_gene: TRBJ2-3
CDR3aa: CASSPLVGGDTQYF

v_gene: TRBV5-1
j_gene: TRBJ2-2
CDR3aa: CASSPIGGRGTGELFF

v_gene: TRBV2
j_gene: TRBJ1-5
CDR3aa: CASSPDRWQPQHF

v_gene: TRBV10-2
j_gene: TRBJ2-5
CDR3aa: CASSRQTAQETQYF

v_gene: TRBV5-4
j_gene: TRBJ1-2
CDR3aa: CASSLAQGYYGYTF

v_gene: TRBV5-8
j_gene: TRBJ2-2
CDR3aa: CASSAGQGAAGELFF

v_gene: TRBV6-5
j_gene: TRBJ2-2
CDR3aa: CASSPGTSGTGELFF

v_gene: TRBV19
j_gene: TRBJ2-1
CDR3aa: CASSFLGHEQFF

v_gene: TRBV29-1
j_gene: TRBJ1-2
CDR3aa: CSVQGGQRYGYTF

v_gene: TRBV19
j_gene: TRBJ1-1
CDR3aa: CASSIRDRDTEAFF

v_gene: TRBV11-3
j_gene: TRBJ2-1
CDR3aa: CASSFTSGGAYEQFF

v_gene: TRBV3-1/TRBV3-2
j_gene: TRBJ2-1
CDR3aa: CASSQEASSANEQFF

v_gene: TRBV30
j_gene: TRBJ1-1
CDR3aa: CAWGQANTEAFF

v_gene: TRBV2
j_gene: TRBJ1-1
CDR3aa: CASSEWPGMNTEAFF

v_gene: TRBV11-2
j_gene: TRBJ2-1
CDR3aa: CASSLGHNNEQFF